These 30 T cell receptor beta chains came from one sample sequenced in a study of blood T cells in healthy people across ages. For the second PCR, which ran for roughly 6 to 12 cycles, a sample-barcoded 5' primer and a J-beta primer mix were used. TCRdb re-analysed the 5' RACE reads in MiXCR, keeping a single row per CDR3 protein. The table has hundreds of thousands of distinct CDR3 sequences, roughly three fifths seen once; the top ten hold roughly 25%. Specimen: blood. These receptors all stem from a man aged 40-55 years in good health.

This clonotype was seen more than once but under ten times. CDR3 DNA: TGTGCCAGCAGCTTAGAACTAGGGACCAATGAGCAGTTCTTC. This encodes CASSLELGTNEQFF. This chain connects TRBV7-2 to TRBJ2-1; the D gene could be TRBD1 or TRBD2 (5 bases each). CDR1 and CDR2 from the germline V gene are SGHTA and FQGNSA. CDR3 length: 14 amino acids. The V end was cut by 1 base, the J end by 6 bases, with 10 bases between.

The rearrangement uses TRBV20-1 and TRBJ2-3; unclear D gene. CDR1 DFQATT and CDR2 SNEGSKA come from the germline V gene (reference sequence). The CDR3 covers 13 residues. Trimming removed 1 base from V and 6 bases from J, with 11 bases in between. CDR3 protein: CSARVVGWDTQYF. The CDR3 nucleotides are TGCAGTGCTAGAGTGGTGGGGTGGGATACGCAGTATTTT.

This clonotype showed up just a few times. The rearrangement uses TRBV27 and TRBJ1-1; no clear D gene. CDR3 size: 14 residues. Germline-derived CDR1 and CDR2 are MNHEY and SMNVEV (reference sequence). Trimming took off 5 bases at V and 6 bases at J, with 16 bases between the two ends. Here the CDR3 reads CASSPSQGRAEAFF. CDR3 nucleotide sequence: TGTGCCAGCAGTCCCTCCCAAGGGAGGGCTGAAGCTTTCTTT.

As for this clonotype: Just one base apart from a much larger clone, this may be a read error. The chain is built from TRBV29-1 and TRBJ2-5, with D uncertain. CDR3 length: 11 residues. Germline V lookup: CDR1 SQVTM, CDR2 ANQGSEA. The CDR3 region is CSGEDNGTQYF. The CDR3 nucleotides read TGCAGCGGTGAAGATAACGGGACCCAGTACTTC.

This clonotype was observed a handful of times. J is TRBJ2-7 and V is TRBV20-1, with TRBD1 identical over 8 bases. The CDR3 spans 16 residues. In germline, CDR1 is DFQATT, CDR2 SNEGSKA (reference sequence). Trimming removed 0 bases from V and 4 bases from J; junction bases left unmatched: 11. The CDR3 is CSARDESQGALYEQYF. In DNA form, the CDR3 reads TGCAGTGCTAGAGATGAGTCCCAGGGGGCGTTGTACGAGCAGTACTTC.

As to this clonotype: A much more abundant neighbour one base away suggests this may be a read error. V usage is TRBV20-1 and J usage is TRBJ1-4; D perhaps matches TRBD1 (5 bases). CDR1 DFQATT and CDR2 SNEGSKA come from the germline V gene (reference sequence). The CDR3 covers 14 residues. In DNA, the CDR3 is TGCAGTGCCCCGGTTCCGGGAGGAGGGGAAAAACTGGTTTTT. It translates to CSAPVPGGGEKLVF.

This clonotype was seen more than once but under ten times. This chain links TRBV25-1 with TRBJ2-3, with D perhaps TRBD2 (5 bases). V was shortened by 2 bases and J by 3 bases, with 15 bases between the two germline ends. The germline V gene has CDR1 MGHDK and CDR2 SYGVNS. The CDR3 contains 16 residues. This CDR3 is CASSERAPGGTDTQYF. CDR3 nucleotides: TGTGCCAGCAGTGAAAGGGCACCCGGAGGAACAGATACGCAGTATTTT.

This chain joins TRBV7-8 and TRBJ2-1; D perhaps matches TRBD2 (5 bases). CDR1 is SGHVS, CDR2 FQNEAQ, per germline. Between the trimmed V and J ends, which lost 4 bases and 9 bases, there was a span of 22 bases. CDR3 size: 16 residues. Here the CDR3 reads CASSSHSVGSRVEQFF. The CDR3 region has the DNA TGTGCCAGCAGCTCACATTCCGTGGGGAGTAGGGTTGAGCAGTTCTTC.

This CDR3 reads CASSERAPGTNEKLFF. CDR3 nucleotides: TGTGCCAGCAGTGAAAGGGCCCCTGGAACTAATGAAAAACTGTTTTTT. This rearrangement joins TRBV6-1 to TRBJ1-4; D call uncertain. The CDR3 is 16 residues long. V lost 2 bases and J lost 1, with 11 bases in between. Germline values: CDR1 MNHNS, CDR2 SASEGT.

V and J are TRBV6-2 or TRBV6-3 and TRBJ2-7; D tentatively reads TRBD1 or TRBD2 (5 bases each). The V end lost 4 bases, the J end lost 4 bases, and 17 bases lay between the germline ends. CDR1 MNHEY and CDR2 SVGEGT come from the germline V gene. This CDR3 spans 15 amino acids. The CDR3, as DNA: TGTGCCAGCAGTTCTTCCTGGGACGGACTTTACGAGCAGTACTTC. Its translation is CASSSSWDGLYEQYF.

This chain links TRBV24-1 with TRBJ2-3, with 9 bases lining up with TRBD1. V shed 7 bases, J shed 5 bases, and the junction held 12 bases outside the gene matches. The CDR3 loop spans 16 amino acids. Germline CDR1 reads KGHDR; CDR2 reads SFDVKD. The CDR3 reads CATSGGLGQGQDTQYF. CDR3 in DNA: TGTGCCACCAGCGGAGGTTTGGGACAGGGTCAAGATACGCAGTATTTT.

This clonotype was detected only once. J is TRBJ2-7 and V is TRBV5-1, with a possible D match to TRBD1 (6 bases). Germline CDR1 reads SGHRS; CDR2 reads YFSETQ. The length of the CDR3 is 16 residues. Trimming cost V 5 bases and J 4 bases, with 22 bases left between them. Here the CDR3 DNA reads TGCGCCAGCAGGGTGGCCTACAGGGAGAGGCGGTACGAGCAGTACTTC. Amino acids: CASRVAYRERRYEQYF. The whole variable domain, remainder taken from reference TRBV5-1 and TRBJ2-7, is KAGVTQTPRYLIKTRGQQVTLSCSPISGHRSVSWYQQTPGQGLQFLFEYFSETQRNKGNFPGRFSGRQFSNSRSEMNVSTLELGDSALYLCASRVAYRERRYEQYFGPGTRLTVT.

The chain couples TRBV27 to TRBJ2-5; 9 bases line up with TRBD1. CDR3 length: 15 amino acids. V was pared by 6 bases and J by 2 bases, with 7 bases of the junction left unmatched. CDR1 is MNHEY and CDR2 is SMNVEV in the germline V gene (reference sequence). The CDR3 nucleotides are TGTGCCAGCAGGCCGGGACAGGGATATCAAGAGACCCAGTACTTC. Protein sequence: CASRPGQGYQETQYF.

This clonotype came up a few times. This CDR3 is CASSFTATYEQYF. The CDR3 DNA reads TGTGCCAGCAGCTTTACTGCCACCTACGAGCAGTACTTC. V usage is TRBV11-2 and J usage is TRBJ2-7; D not resolved. The V and J ends lost 3 bases and 2 bases respectively, with 8 bases between them. This CDR3 is built from 13 residues. Germline-derived CDR1 and CDR2 are SGHAT and FQNNGV.

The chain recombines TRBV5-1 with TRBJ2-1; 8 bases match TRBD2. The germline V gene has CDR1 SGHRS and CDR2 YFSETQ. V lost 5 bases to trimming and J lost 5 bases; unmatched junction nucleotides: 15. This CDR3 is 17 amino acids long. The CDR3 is CASRLAGGDTGDNEQFF. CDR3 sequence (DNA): TGCGCCAGCAGACTAGCCGGGGGGGATACAGGAGACAATGAGCAGTTCTTC.

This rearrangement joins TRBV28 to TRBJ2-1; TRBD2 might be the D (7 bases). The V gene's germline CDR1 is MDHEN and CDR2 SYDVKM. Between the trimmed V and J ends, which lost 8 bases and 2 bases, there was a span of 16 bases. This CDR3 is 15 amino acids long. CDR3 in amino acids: CASLEGRGTYNEQFF. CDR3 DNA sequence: TGTGCCAGCCTAGAAGGGAGGGGGACCTACAATGAGCAGTTCTTC. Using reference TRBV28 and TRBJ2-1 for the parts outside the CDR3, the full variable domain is DVKVTQSSRYLVKRTGEKVFLECVQDMDHENMFWYRQDPGLGLRLIYFSYDVKMKEKGDIPEGYSVSREKKERFSLILESASTNQTSMYLCASLEGRGTYNEQFFGPGTRLTVL.

Here the CDR3 reads CASSKQVPTNEKLFF. The CDR3 nucleotides read TGTGCCAGCAGCAAACAAGTACCAACTAATGAAAAACTGTTTTTT. This chain connects TRBV7-2 to TRBJ1-4, with D unclear. CDR1 SGHTA and CDR2 FQGNSA come from the germline V gene. This CDR3 contains 15 residues. V lost 5 bases and J 0 bases, leaving 10 bases between the germline ends.

CDR3 region: CASSQYGDDLQHF. DNA of the CDR3: TGTGCCAGCAGCCAATACGGAGACGACCTCCAGCATTTT. The rearrangement uses TRBV14 and TRBJ1-5; D gene unclear. The CDR3 consists of 13 residues. V lost 2 bases and J lost 12, with 14 bases in between. Germline V gene sequence: CDR1 SGHDN, CDR2 FVKESK.

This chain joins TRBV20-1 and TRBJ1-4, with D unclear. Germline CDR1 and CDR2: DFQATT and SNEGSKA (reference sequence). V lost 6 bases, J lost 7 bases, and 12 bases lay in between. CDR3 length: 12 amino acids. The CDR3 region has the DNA TGCAGTGCAGAAGGATCGGGTGAAAAACTGTTTTTT. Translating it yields CSAEGSGEKLFF.

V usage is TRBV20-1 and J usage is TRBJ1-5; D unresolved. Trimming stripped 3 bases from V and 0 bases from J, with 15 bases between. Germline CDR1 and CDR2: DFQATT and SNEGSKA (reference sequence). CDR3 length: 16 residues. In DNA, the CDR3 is TGCAGTGCTAGGGGTCAGGTTCGGTATAGCAATCAGCCCCAGCATTTT. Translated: CSARGQVRYSNQPQHF.

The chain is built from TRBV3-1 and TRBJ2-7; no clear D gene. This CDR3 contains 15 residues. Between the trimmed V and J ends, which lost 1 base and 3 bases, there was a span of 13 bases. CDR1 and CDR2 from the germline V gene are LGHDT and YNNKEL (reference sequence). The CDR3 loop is CASSQVLGVIYEQYF. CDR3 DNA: TGTGCCAGCAGCCAAGTTCTTGGGGTGATCTACGAGCAGTACTTC.

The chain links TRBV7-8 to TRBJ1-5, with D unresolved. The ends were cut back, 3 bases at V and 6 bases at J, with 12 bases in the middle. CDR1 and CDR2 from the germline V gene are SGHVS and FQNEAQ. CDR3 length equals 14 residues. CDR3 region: CASSLPAAGQPQHF. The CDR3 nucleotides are TGTGCCAGCAGCTTGCCCGCGGCGGGTCAGCCCCAGCATTTT.

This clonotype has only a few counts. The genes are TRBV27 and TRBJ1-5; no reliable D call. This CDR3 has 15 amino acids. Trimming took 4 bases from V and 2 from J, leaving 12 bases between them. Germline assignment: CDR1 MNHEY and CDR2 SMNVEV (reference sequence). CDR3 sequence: CASSYVPLGNQPQHF. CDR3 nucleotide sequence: TGTGCCAGCAGTTATGTACCGTTGGGCAATCAGCCCCAGCATTTT.

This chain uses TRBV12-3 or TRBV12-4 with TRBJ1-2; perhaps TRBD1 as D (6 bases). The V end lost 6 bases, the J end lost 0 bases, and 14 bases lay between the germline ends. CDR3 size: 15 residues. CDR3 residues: CASSTNREPNYGYTF. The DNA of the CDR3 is TGTGCCAGCAGCACAAACAGGGAACCTAACTATGGCTACACCTTC.

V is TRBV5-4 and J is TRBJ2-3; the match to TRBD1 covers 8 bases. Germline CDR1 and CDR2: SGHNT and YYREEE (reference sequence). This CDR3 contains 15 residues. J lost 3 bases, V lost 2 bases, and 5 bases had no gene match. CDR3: CASSLRTGNTDTQYF. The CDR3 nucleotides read TGTGCCAGCAGCTTAAGGACAGGGAATACAGATACGCAGTATTTT.

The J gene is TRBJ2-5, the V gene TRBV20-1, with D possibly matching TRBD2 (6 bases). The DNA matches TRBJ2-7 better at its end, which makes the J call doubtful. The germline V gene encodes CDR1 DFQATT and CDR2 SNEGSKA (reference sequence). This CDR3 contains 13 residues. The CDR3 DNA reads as TGCAGTGCTAGTCGGGGGAATGATTACGAGCAGTACTTC. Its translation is CSASRGNDYEQYF.

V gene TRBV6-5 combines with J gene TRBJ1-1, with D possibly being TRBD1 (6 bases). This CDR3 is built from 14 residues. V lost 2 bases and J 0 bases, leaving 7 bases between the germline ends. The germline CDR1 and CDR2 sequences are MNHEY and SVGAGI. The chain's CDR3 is CASSYQGLNTEAFF. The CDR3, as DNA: TGTGCCAGCAGTTACCAGGGGTTGAACACTGAAGCTTTCTTT.

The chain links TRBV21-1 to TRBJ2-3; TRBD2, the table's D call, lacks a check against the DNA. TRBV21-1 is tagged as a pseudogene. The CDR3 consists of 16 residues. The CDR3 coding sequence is TGTGCCAGCAGCGAGAGACTAGATCAGCCCATAGATACGCAGTATTTT. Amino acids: CASSERLDQPIDTQYF.

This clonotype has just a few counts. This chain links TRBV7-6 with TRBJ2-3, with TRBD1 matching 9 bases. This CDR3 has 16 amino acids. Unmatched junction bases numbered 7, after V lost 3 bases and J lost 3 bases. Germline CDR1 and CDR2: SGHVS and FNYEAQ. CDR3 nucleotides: TGTGCCAGCAGCTTCCGGGCCGGGACAGGGACAGATACGCAGTATTTT. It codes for CASSFRAGTGTDTQYF.

CDR3 loop: CASSRSLSETDTQYF. In DNA, the CDR3 is TGTGCCAGCAGCAGAAGCCTGAGTGAAACAGATACGCAGTATTTT. The chain recombines TRBV7-2 with TRBJ2-3; no reliable D call. The ends were cut back, 5 bases at V and 3 bases at J, with 15 bases in the middle. This CDR3 has 15 amino acids. The germline V gene encodes CDR1 SGHTA and CDR2 FQGNSA.